These 7 T cell receptor beta chains share one sample of origin, sequenced in a study of shared clonotypes between healthy human individuals. Assay used: immunoSEQ multiplex PCR; TCRdb lists only in-frame clones, some missing. The sample includes 650,000 to 700,000 clones, 90% of them seen just once. Source material: memory CD8+ T cells from PBMCs. The subset was: CD45RO+ cells pooled with CCR7-negative TemRA cells. Receptor source: a man aged 18 to 29 in good health. Some clones in this sample may be carry-over from other donors' samples.

V and J are TRBV29-1 and TRBJ2-1; TRBD2 matches 12 bases. V lost 6 bases and J lost 2; bases outside the gene matches: 5. The germline V gene encodes CDR1 SQVTM and CDR2 ANQGSEA. This CDR3 region has 15 residues. The CDR3 protein is CSVGTSGLTYNEQFF. In nucleotides, the CDR3 is TGCAGCGTCGGGACTAGCGGGCTTACCTACAATGAGCAGTTCTTC.

V usage is TRBV19 and J usage is TRBJ1-5; no clear D. The ends were cut back, 7 bases at V and 4 bases at J, with 11 bases in the middle. The CDR3 totals 13 residues. Germline V gene sequence: CDR1 LNHDA, CDR2 SQIVND (reference sequence). The CDR3 DNA is TGTGCCAGTAATGACCGGGTTAATCAGCCCCAGCATTTT. It is translated as CASNDRVNQPQHF.

This rearrangement joins TRBV27 to TRBJ2-5; weak D call: TRBD2 (6 bases). The CDR3 has 14 amino acids. Looked up from germline, CDR1 is MNHEY and CDR2 is SMNVEV (reference sequence). Trimming shortened V by 3 bases and J by 3 bases, and 11 bases separated the two germline ends. The CDR3 is CASSLMAGKETQYF. The CDR3 region has the DNA TGTGCCAGCAGTTTGATGGCGGGGAAAGAGACCCAGTACTTC.

This clone was seen only once. The genes are TRBV5-4 and TRBJ2-3; tentatively, D is TRBD1 or TRBD2 (5 bases each). This CDR3 contains 15 residues. Germline CDR1 SGHNT, CDR2 YYREEE (reference sequence). V lost 4 bases, J lost 4 bases, and 16 bases lay in between. The CDR3 DNA is TGTGCCAGCAGCACGACCGGGGCGCCAGCAGATACGCAGTATTTT. Its translation: CASSTTGAPADTQYF.

Regarding this clone: Other DNA sequences in the same sample also yield this CDR3. This chain uses TRBV11-2 with TRBJ2-1; D is ambiguous. The CDR3 consists of 14 residues. V dropped 5 bases and J dropped 2 bases, with 10 bases sitting between them. CDR1 SGHAT and CDR2 FQNNGV come from the germline V gene. DNA of the CDR3: TGTGCCAGCAGCCCAGCTGGGCCCTACAATGAGCAGTTCTTC. This encodes CASSPAGPYNEQFF.

CDR3 DNA sequence: TGTGCCAGCAGCCTAATTAGATTTCAAGAGACCCAGTACTTC. It translates to CASSLIRFQETQYF. The rearrangement uses TRBV28 and TRBJ2-5; D unclear. Germline assignment: CDR1 MDHEN and CDR2 SYDVKM. CDR3 length equals 14 residues. Trimming removed 6 bases from V and 2 bases from J, with 13 bases in between.

The CDR3 loop is CASSSFRTVTNYGYTF. CDR3 DNA: TGTGCCAGCAGCTCCTTTCGGACAGTCACTAACTATGGCTACACCTTC. The J gene is TRBJ1-2, the V gene TRBV7-8, with a weak D call TRBD1 (6 bases). From germline, CDR1 is SGHVS and CDR2 FQNEAQ. CDR3 length equals 16 residues. Trimming took off 4 bases at V and 0 bases at J, with 15 bases between the two ends.